One sample yielded the 15 T cell receptor beta chains listed below, sequenced in a study of cytomegalovirus exposure and HLA in healthy donors. PCR primers comprised 60 Vbeta and 13 Jbeta primers. Measured with immunoSEQ multiplex PCR; TCRdb has only the in-frame clones, and not every one. This table holds 100,000 to 150,000 clones. The sample consisted of PBMCs. The receptors stem from a man between 25 and 39 years old in good health and CMV-seronegative.

About this clone: Relative to the germline gene, one junction end is altered; a read error may explain this. The rearrangement links TRBV11-1 to TRBJ2-7; D is uncertain. Germline V gives CDR1 SGHAT, CDR2 FQDESV (reference sequence). The CDR3 extends over 15 amino acids. The CDR3 DNA reads as TGTGCCAGCAGCTTAACTATCGGTGTTGGCCACCCTTTGGCCTTC. Its translation: CASSLTIGVGHPLAF. Variable domain in full (rest from reference TRBV11-1 and TRBJ2-7): EAEVAQSPRYKITEKSQAVAFWCDPISGHATLYWYRQILGQGPELLVQFQDESVVDDSQLPKDRFSAERLKGVDSTLKIQPAELGDSAMYLCASSLTIGVGHPLAFGPGTRLTVT.

This sequence joins TRBV30 and TRBJ2-1; 7 positions agree with TRBD2. The CDR3 spans 15 residues. Unmatched junction bases numbered 12, after V lost 3 bases and J lost 7 bases. Germline values: CDR1 GTSNPN, CDR2 SVGIG (reference sequence). The CDR3 nucleotides read TGTGCCTGGAGCACCCGACTATGGGGGGGTAATGAGCAGTTCTTC. Amino acid sequence: CAWSTRLWGGNEQFF.

The chain couples TRBV19 to TRBJ2-1; 7 positions match TRBD2. The J segment lost 3 bases and the V segment lost 7 bases, leaving 12 bases of the junction unmatched. The CDR3 runs 16 residues. Germline assignment: CDR1 LNHDA and CDR2 SQIVND (reference sequence). For the CDR3, the DNA is TGTGCCAGTACCCTGGGGGGGACGGGATACTACAATGAGCAGTTCTTC. Residues: CASTLGGTGYYNEQFF.

V and J are TRBV27 and TRBJ2-6, with D possibly being TRBD1 (5 bases). Germline V gene sequence: CDR1 MNHEY, CDR2 SMNVEV (reference sequence). Trimming pared 4 bases from V and 2 bases from J, leaving 15 bases between. The CDR3 has 17 residues. The CDR3 DNA follows: TGTGCCAGCAGTTCTATTCAGGGAACCCCTGGGGCCAACGTCCTGACTTTC. Translating gives CASSSIQGTPGANVLTF.

Here the CDR3 DNA reads TGTGCCAGCAGCGACGAGGTCCTAGCGGAGACCCAGTACTTC. Amino acids: CASSDEVLAETQYF. This chain uses TRBV13 with TRBJ2-5; possible D gene TRBD2, 6 bases. The CDR3 contains 14 residues. The ends were cut back, 5 bases at V and 5 bases at J, with 15 bases in the middle. From germline, CDR1 is PRHDT and CDR2 FYEKMQ (reference sequence).

The rearrangement joins TRBV6-8 to TRBJ1-3; 9 bases are shared with TRBD1. Trimming removed 6 bases from V and 3 bases from J; junction bases left unmatched: 9. Per germline, CDR1 MNHGY and CDR2 SAAAGT. CDR3 length equals 16 residues. In nucleotides, the CDR3 is TGTGCCAGCAGCCACGGACAGGGGCGAGGTGGAAACACCATATATTTT. Protein: CASSHGQGRGGNTIYF.

This chain uses TRBV2 with TRBJ1-2; 8 nucleotides line up with TRBD1. The CDR3 is made up of 16 amino acids. Unmatched junction bases numbered 9, after V lost 0 bases and J lost 6 bases. The germline gives CDR1 SNHLY, CDR2 FYNNEI. CDR3 loop: CASSEAIRTGLDGYTF. CDR3 in DNA: TGTGCCAGCAGTGAAGCTATCCGGACAGGGCTCGATGGCTACACCTTC.

The genes are TRBV5-6 and TRBJ2-7, with 10 bases identical to TRBD2. The CDR3 runs to 15 residues. Germline V gives CDR1 SGHDT, CDR2 YYEEEE. V was clipped by 7 bases and J by 0 bases; unmatched bases: 7. CDR3 loop: CASRPSGSPSYEQYF. The CDR3 DNA reads TGTGCCAGCCGTCCTAGCGGGAGCCCCTCCTACGAGCAGTACTTC.

V usage is TRBV4-3 and J usage is TRBJ1-2, with D possibly matching TRBD1 (6 bases). V was cut by 0 bases and J by 0 bases, with 14 bases left in between. CDR3 length equals 17 residues. Germline V gives CDR1 LGHNA, CDR2 YSLEER. CDR3 sequence (DNA): TGCGCCAGCAGCCAAGATCCTGTACAGGGAACTAACTATGGCTACACCTTC. Encoded protein: CASSQDPVQGTNYGYTF.

This sequence joins TRBV5-1 and TRBJ1-1; tentatively, D is TRBD1 (6 bases). The germline CDR1 and CDR2 sequences are SGHRS and YFSETQ. The CDR3 runs 13 residues. Between the trimmed V and J ends, which lost 6 bases and 5 bases, there was a span of 14 bases. The CDR3 DNA sequence: TGCGCCAGCAACCTCAGGGGAGGGACTGAAGCTTTCTTT. Translating gives CASNLRGGTEAFF.

The rearrangement joins TRBV4-1 to TRBJ1-4; D unresolved. Germline-derived CDR1 and CDR2 are MGHRA and YSYEKL. The CDR3 is 16 amino acids. The V end lost 1 base, the J end lost 0 bases, and 9 bases lay between the germline ends. The CDR3 coding sequence is TGCGCCAGCAGCCAAGGAGTTCAAGCAACTAATGAAAAACTGTTTTTT. Encoded protein: CASSQGVQATNEKLFF.

The CDR3 sequence is CASSLAPQASYNEQFF. CDR3 in DNA: TGCGCCAGCAGCTTGGCACCTCAGGCCTCCTACAATGAGCAGTTCTTC. The chain couples TRBV5-1 to TRBJ2-1; D is ambiguous. CDR1 is SGHRS and CDR2 is YFSETQ in the germline V gene. V lost 0 bases to trimming and J lost 0 bases, with 10 bases between them. CDR3 size: 16 residues.

V gene TRBV30 combines with J gene TRBJ2-3; 12 bases fit TRBD1. V shed 2 bases, J shed 3 bases, and the junction held 9 bases outside the gene matches. CDR1 is GTSNPN and CDR2 is SVGIG in the germline V gene (reference sequence). The CDR3 loop spans 17 amino acids. CDR3 protein: CAWSLGTGGIGTDTQYF. The CDR3 DNA sequence: TGTGCCTGGAGTCTCGGGACAGGGGGCATAGGGACAGATACGCAGTATTTT. The full variable domain, with the rest looked up from reference TRBV30 and TRBJ2-3, is SQTIHQWPATLVQPVGSPLSLECTVEGTSNPNLYWYRQAAGRGLQLLFYSVGIGQISSEVPQNLSASRPQDRQFILSSKKLLLSDSGFYLCAWSLGTGGIGTDTQYFGPGTRLTVL.

The rearrangement uses TRBV5-1 and TRBJ1-4; D perhaps matches TRBD1 (5 bases). V gave up 5 bases and J gave up 0 bases, with 11 bases separating them. The CDR3 is made up of 15 amino acids. Germline CDR1 SGHRS, CDR2 YFSETQ. CDR3 bases: TGCGCCAGCAGGATGGACACTGCAACTAATGAAAAACTGTTTTTT. Its protein is CASRMDTATNEKLFF.

This chain joins TRBV7-6 and TRBJ2-5; 9 positions agree with TRBD2. The tail of the sequence fits TRBJ2-7 better, so the J call may be wrong. The CDR3 loop spans 15 amino acids. Looked up from germline, CDR1 is SGHVS and CDR2 is FNYEAQ. The CDR3 loop is CASSPSGNSAYEQYF. Here the CDR3 DNA reads TGTGCCAGCAGCCCTAGCGGGAACTCAGCCTACGAGCAGTACTTC.